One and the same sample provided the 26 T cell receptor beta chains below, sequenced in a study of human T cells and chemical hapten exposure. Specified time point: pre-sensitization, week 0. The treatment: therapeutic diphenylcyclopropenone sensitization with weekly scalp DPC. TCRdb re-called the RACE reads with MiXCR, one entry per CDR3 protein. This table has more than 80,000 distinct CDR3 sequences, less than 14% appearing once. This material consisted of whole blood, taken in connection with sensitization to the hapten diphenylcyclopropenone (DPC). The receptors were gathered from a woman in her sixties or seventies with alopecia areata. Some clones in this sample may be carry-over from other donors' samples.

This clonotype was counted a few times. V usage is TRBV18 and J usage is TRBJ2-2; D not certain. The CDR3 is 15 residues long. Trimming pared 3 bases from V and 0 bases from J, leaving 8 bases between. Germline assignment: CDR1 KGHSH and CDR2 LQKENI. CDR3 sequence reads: CASSPPDSNTGELFF. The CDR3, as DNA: TGTGCCAGCTCACCTCCCGACTCGAACACCGGGGAGCTGTTTTTT. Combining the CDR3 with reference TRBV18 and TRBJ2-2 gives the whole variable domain NAGVMQNPRHLVRRRGQEARLRCSPMKGHSHVYWYRQLPEEGLKFMVYLQKENIIDESGMPKERFSAEFPKEGPSILRIQQVVRGDSAAYFCASSPPDSNTGELFFGEGSRLTVL.

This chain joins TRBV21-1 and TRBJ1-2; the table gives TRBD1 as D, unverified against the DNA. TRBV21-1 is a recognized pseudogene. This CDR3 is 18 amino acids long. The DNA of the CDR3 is TGTGCCAGCACCTTAATCCGGGACAGGGGGCTAGGAGACTATGGCTACACCTTC. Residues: CASTLIRDRGLGDYGYTF.

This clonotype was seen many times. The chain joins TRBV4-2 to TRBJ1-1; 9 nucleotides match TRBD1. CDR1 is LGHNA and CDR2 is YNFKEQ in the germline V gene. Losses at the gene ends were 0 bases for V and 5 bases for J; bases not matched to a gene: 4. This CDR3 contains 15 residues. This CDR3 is CASSQDADRGTEAFF. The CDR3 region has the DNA TGTGCCAGCAGCCAAGACGCTGACAGGGGGACTGAAGCTTTCTTT.

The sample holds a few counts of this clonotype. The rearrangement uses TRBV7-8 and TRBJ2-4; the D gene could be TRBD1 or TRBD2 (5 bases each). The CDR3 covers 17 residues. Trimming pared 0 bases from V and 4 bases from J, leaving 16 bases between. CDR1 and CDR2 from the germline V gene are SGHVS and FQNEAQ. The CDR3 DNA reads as TGTGCCAGCAGCTTAGCTGCGGGTGCCAGGGATAAAAACATTCAGTACTTC. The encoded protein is CASSLAAGARDKNIQYF.

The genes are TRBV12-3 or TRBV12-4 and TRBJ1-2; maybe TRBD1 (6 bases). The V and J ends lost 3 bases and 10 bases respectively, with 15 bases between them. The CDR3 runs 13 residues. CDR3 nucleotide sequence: TGTGCCAGCAGTTTCGACAGGCAATCCCCCTACACCTTC. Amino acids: CASSFDRQSPYTF.

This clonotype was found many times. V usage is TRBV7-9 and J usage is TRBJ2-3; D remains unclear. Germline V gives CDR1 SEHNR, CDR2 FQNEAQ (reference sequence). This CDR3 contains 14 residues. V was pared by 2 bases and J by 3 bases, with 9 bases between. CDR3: CASSLSPGTDTQYF. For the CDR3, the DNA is TGTGCCAGCAGCTTATCCCCCGGAACAGATACGCAGTATTTT.

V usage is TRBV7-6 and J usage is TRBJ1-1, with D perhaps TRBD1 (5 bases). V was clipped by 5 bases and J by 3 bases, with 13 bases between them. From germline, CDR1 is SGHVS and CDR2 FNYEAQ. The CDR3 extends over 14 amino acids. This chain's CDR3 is CASSASGTYTEAFF. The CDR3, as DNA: TGTGCCAGCAGCGCATCAGGGACGTACACTGAAGCTTTCTTT.

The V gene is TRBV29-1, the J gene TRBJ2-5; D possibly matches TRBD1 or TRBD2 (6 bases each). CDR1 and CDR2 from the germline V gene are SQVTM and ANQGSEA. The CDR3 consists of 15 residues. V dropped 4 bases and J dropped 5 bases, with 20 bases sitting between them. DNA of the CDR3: TGCAGCGTTGTGTTCCCTTATGGGGGGCTGGAGACCCAGTACTTC. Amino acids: CSVVFPYGGLETQYF.

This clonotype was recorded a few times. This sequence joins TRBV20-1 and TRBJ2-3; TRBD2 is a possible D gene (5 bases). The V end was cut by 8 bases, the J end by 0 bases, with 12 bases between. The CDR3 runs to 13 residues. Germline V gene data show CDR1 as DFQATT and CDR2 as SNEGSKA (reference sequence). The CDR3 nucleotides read TGCAGTCCGGGCGGGTCTAGCACAGATACGCAGTATTTT. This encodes CSPGGSSTDTQYF.

CDR3 sequence reads: CSAPGLLQETQYF. The CDR3 DNA reads TGCAGTGCTCCGGGACTATTACAAGAGACCCAGTACTTC. This chain joins TRBV20-1 and TRBJ2-5; TRBD2 aligns across 7 bases. Trimming cost V 5 bases and J 2 bases; bases outside gene matches: 5. Germline V lookup: CDR1 DFQATT, CDR2 SNEGSKA (reference sequence). The CDR3 contains 13 residues.

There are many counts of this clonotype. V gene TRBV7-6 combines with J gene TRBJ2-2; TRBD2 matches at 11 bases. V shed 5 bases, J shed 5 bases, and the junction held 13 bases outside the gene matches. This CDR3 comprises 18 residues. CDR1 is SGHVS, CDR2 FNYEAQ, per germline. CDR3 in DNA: TGTGCCAGCAGCCGCTCTGCTAGCGGGGGGTCGCGTACCGGGGAGCTGTTTTTT. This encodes CASSRSASGGSRTGELFF.

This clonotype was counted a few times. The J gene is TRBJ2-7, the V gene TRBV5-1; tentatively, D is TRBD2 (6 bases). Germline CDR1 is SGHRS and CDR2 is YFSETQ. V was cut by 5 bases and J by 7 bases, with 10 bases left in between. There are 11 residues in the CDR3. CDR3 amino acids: CASREGWEQYF. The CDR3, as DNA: TGCGCCAGCAGGGAGGGATGGGAGCAGTACTTC.

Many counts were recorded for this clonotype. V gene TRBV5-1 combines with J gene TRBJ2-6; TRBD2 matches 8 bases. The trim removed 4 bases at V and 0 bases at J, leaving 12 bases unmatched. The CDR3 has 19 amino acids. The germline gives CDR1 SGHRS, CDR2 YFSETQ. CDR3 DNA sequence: TGCGCCAGCAGCGCCTCCGTCAGAGCGGGGGTCTCTGGGGCCAACGTCCTGACTTTC. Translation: CASSASVRAGVSGANVLTF.

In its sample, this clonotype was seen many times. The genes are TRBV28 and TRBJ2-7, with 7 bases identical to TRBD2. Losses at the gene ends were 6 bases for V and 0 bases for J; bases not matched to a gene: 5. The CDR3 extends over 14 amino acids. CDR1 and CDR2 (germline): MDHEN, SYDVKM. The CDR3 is CASRVGGSSYEQYF. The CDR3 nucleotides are TGTGCCAGCAGAGTGGGCGGGAGCTCCTACGAGCAGTACTTC.

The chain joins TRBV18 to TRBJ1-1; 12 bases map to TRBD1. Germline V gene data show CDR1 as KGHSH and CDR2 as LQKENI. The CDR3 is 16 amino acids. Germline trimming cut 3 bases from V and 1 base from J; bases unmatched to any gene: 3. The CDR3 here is CASSPSGQGANTEAFF. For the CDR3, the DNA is TGTGCCAGCTCACCTTCGGGACAGGGGGCGAACACTGAAGCTTTCTTT.

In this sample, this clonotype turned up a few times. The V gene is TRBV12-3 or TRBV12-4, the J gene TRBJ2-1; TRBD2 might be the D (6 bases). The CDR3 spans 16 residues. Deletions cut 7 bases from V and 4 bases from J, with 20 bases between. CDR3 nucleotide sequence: TGTGCCAGCATCAACTATGGTGGGGGGTTGTACAATGAGCAGTTCTTC. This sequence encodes CASINYGGGLYNEQFF.

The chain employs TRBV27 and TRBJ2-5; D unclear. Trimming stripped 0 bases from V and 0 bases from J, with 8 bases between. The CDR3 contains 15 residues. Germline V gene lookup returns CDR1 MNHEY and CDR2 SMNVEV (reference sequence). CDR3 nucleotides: TGTGCCAGCAGTTTATCTCGTATGGACCAAGAGACCCAGTACTTC. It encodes CASSLSRMDQETQYF.

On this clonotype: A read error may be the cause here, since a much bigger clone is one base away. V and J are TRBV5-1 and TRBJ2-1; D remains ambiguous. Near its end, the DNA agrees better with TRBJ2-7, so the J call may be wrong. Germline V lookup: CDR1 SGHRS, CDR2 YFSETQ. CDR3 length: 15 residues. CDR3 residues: CASSLEAPSYNEQYF. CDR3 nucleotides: TGCGCCAGCAGCTTGGAAGCGCCCTCCTACAATGAGCAGTACTTC.

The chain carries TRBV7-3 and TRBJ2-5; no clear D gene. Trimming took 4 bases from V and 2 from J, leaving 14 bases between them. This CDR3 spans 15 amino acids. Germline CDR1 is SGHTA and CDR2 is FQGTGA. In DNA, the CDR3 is TGTGCCAGCAGCTCCCGGCCGGGCCTTCAAGAGACCCAGTACTTC. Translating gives CASSSRPGLQETQYF.

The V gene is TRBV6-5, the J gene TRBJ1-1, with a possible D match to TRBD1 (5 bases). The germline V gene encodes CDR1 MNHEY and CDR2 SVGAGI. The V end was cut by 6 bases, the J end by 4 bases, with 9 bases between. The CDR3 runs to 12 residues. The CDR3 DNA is TGTGCCAGCAGGGGGGACGGCACTGAAGCTTTCTTT. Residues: CASRGDGTEAFF.

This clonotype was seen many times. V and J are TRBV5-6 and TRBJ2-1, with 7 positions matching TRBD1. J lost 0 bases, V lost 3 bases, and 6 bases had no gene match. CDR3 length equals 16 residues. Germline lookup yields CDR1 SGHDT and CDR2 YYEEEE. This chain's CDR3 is CASSSRQGISYNEQFF. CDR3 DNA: TGTGCCAGCAGCTCACGACAGGGTATCTCCTACAATGAGCAGTTCTTC.

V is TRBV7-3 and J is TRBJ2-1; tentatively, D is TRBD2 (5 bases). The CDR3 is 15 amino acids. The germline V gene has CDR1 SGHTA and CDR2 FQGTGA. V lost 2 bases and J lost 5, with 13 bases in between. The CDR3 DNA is TGTGCCAGCAGCTTACAACCGGGGTTGGACAATGAGCAGTTCTTC. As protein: CASSLQPGLDNEQFF.

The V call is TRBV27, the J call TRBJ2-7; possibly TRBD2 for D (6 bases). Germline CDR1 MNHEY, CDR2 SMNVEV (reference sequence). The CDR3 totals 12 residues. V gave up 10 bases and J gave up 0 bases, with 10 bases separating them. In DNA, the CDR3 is TGTGCCACGGGGGAGCCCTCCTACGAGCAGTACTTC. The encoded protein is CATGEPSYEQYF.

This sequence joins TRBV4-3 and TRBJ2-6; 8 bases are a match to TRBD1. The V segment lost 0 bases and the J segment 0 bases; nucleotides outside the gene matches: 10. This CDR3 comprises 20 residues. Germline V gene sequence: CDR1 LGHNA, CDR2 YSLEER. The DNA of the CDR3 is TGCGCCAGCAGCCAAGAGGTGCACAGGGGGTCGTTCTCTGGGGCCAACGTCCTGACTTTC. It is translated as CASSQEVHRGSFSGANVLTF.

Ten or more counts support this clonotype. CDR3 DNA sequence: TGTGCCAGCAGCTTAGATGGTAGCGGGGGGGCTTCTGAGCAGTTCTTC. Protein sequence: CASSLDGSGGASEQFF. The J gene is TRBJ2-1, the V gene TRBV7-2; the match to TRBD2 covers 11 bases. The CDR3 spans 16 residues. J lost 9 bases, V lost 1 base, and 8 bases had no gene match. The germline V gene encodes CDR1 SGHTA and CDR2 FQGNSA.

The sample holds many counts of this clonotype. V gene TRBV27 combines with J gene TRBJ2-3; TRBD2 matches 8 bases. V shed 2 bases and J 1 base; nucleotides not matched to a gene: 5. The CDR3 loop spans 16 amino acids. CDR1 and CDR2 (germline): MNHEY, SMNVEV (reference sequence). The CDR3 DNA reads TGTGCCAGCAGTTTAAACCTGCGGGGGGGCACAGATACGCAGTATTTT. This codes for CASSLNLRGGTDTQYF.